These T cell receptor beta chains were read from a single sample in a study of patients and donors after allogeneic stem cell transplantation. One entry per CDR3 protein, called by TCRdb with MiXCR from the RT-PCR reads. This table holds approximately 200,000 distinct CDR3 sequences, 14% found once. Sequencing was performed on blood, either unsorted or a sorted T cell fraction (not recorded which). The receptors were sampled from a human donor who was either an allogeneic HSCT recipient or a stem cell or donor lymphocyte infusion donor (not recorded which). It is not recorded whose cells these are; they may come from a transplant donor. The CDR3 runs from the conserved cysteine through the conserved F or W. The order of the fields is J gene, clone size, D gene, V gene, CDR3 DNA, CDR3 protein. The D gene is left open where the match is weak. Only some rows state a clone size, as once, few, many or a class for expanded clones.

TRBJ2-7 | many | TRBD1 | TRBV7-6 | TGTGCCAGCAGCTTAGCCGGGACAGGGTTAAGCCGCTCCTACGAGCAGTACTTC | CASSLAGTGLSRSYEQYF
TRBJ2-2 | many | NA | TRBV20-1 | TGCAGTGCTAGAGCCCGGGACTTCAGTGGAAGGTACACCGGGGAGCTGTTTTTT | CSARARDFSGRYTGELFF
TRBJ1-1 | many | NA | TRBV15 | TGTGCCACCAGCAGATCTGACAGTACCCTCATGAACACTGAAGCTTTCTTT | CATSRSDSTLMNTEAFF
TRBJ2-1 | many | TRBD2 | TRBV12-3/TRBV12-4 | TGTGCCAGCAGCCCTCGGACTAGCGCTTACAATGAGCAGTTCTTC | CASSPRTSAYNEQFF
TRBJ1-2 | NA | TRBD1 | TRBV29-1 | TGCAGCGTTGATAGGGACAGGGAAGATGATGGCTACACCTTC | CSVDRDREDDGYTF
TRBJ1-2 | many | NA | TRBV7-2 | TGTGCCAGCAGCTTAGCGCAATTTCCTGGGGGTGGCTACACCTTC | CASSLAQFPGGGYTF
TRBJ1-5 | NA | NA | TRBV6-5 | TGTGCCAGCAGTTACTCTTCGGGTGATCAGCCCCAGCATTTT | CASSYSSGDQPQHF
TRBJ2-7 | few | NA | TRBV20-1 | TGCAGTGCTAGAGTCCCGGGAGAGGCTAATGAGCAGTACTTC | CSARVPGEANEQYF
TRBJ2-2 | NA | TRBD1 | TRBV4-2 | TGTGCCAGCAGCCAAAGGACCCCGGGACAGGGGGAAACCGGGGAGCTGTTTTTT | CASSQRTPGQGETGELFF
TRBJ2-1 | few | TRBD2 | TRBV7-2 | TGTGCCAGCAACTCTCTGGGGACTAGCGGATACAATGAGCAGTTCTTC | CASNSLGTSGYNEQFF
TRBJ1-2 | NA | TRBD1 | TRBV12-3/TRBV12-4 | TGTGCCAGCACCACAGGGGGGGTTTTTGGCTACACCTTC | CASTTGGVFGYTF
TRBJ2-3 | many | NA | TRBV6-6 | TGTGCCAGCGGGGACACAGATACGCAGTATTTT | CASGDTDTQYF
TRBJ1-5 | many | TRBD1 | TRBV19 | TGTGCCAGTACCAGGGGGGGAGGGGCGAATCAGCCCCAGCATTTT | CASTRGGGANQPQHF
TRBJ1-1 | many | NA | TRBV5-1 | TGCGCCAGCAGATCCGCACCCCCAAACACTGAAGCTTTCTTT | CASRSAPPNTEAFF
TRBJ2-2 | many | NA | TRBV18 | TGTGCCAGCCGGTCGGCCCCAGCCCCCGGGGAGCTGTTTTTT | CASRSAPAPGELFF
TRBJ1-2 | few | NA | TRBV20-1 | TGCAGTGCTACCCGCGAACGGAACTATGGCTACACCTTC | CSATRERNYGYTF
TRBJ1-5 | few | NA | TRBV19 | TGTGCCAGTAGTATGCTCAGTCTCAATCAGCCCCAGCATTTT | CASSMLSLNQPQHF
TRBJ2-7 | few | NA | TRBV6-1 | TGTGCCAGCAGTGAACGGTCGGAGCGAATAACCTACGAGCAGTACTTC | CASSERSERITYEQYF
TRBJ1-2 | few | TRBD1 | TRBV9 | TGTGCCAGCAGCGTATTCGACTCGACAGGGAACTATGGCTACACCTTC | CASSVFDSTGNYGYTF
TRBJ1-1 | few | NA | TRBV6-4 | TGTGCCAGCAGTCCAGGGACTAAGGACACTGAAGCTTTCTTT | CASSPGTKDTEAFF
TRBJ1-1 | NA | NA | TRBV5-4 | TGTGCCCAACAGGATGGAGGGCTGAACACTGAAGCTTTCTTT | CAQQDGGLNTEAFF
TRBJ1-5 | few | NA | TRBV12-3/TRBV12-4 | TGTGCCAGCACCAGGGCCCCGGGAGTTAGCAATCAGCCCCAGCATTTT | CASTRAPGVSNQPQHF
TRBJ1-1 | few | NA | TRBV12-3/TRBV12-4 | TGTGCCAGCAGCGGCGCGGGATGGAACACTGAAGCTTTCTTT | CASSGAGWNTEAFF
TRBJ1-5 | many | NA | TRBV6-1 | TGTGCCAGCAGTGCCGTGTTCGGCAGTAGCAATCAGCCCCAGCATTTT | CASSAVFGSSNQPQHF
TRBJ1-2 | NA | NA | TRBV7-9 | TGTGCCAGCAGCTTAATGGACTATGGCTACACCTTC | CASSLMDYGYTF
TRBJ2-5 | few | NA | TRBV2 | TGTGCCAGCAGTGAACCCCAGGGGACCTTACGAGAGACCCAGTACTTC | CASSEPQGTLRETQYF
TRBJ1-1 | NA | NA | TRBV20-1 | TGCAGTGCTAGCCGAACAGGTCGAGGGGACACTGAAGCTTTCTTT | CSASRTGRGDTEAFF
TRBJ1-6 | once | NA | TRBV2 | TGTGCCAGCGAAAACCCGGGGGAGGATAATTCACCCCTCCACTTT | CASENPGEDNSPLHF
TRBJ2-3 | many | NA | TRBV4-1 | TGCGCCAGCAGCCAAGTCGATCTGGTTAGCACAGATACGCAGTATTTT | CASSQVDLVSTDTQYF
TRBJ1-1 | NA | NA | TRBV29-1 | TGCAGCGTTGGCAGGGCGGACACTGAAGCTTTCTTT | CSVGRADTEAFF